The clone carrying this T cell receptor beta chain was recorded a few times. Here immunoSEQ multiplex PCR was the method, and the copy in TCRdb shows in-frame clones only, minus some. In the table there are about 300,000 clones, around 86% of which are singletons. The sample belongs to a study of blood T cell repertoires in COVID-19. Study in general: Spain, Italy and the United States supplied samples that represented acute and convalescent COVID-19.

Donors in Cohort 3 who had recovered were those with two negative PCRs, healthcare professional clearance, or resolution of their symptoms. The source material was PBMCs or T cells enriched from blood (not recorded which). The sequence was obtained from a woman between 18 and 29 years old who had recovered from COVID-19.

The CDR3 region is CASSPGAGGATDTQYF. The CDR3 nucleotides are TGTGCCAGCAGTCCCGGGGCGGGAGGGGCAACAGATACGCAGTATTTT. This chain connects TRBV27 to TRBJ2-3, with 9 positions matching TRBD2. Losses at the gene ends were 5 bases for V and 3 bases for J; bases not matched to a gene: 9. Germline V gene data show CDR1 as MNHEY and CDR2 as SMNVEV (reference sequence). This CDR3 is built from 16 residues.